Following are 16 T cell receptor beta chains from one sample sequenced in a study of T cell repertoires in ileal Crohn's disease (dated by TCRdb to about 2019). Library method: the immunoSEQ multiplex PCR assay. The immuneACCESS repertoire file appears here via TCRdb, limited to in-frame rearrangements. These files lack a portion of the clones; in checked studies, under half of the deficit traces to unresolved V genes, and the cause of the others is not known. This sample comprises over 14,000 clones, about 82% of them detected only once. The leading ten clones occupy about 5.7% of the sample. Sequencing used ileal tissue. These receptors all come from an adult with Crohn's disease.

The V gene is TRBV6-5, the J gene TRBJ2-3; tentatively, D is TRBD1 (6 bases). Germline values: CDR1 MNHEY, CDR2 SVGAGI. The V end was cut by 2 bases, the J end by 2 bases, with 14 bases between. This CDR3 is 16 amino acids long. The DNA for the CDR3 is TGTGCCAGCAGTTACGGGGGCCCAGGGAACACAGATACGCAGTATTTT. Its translation is CASSYGGPGNTDTQYF.

The chain employs TRBV29-1 and TRBJ1-2; maybe TRBD1 (6 bases). V was clipped by 4 bases and J by 8 bases, with 17 bases between them. The CDR3 consists of 13 residues. Germline CDR1 SQVTM, CDR2 ANQGSEA. CDR3 amino acids: CSVGQASGGGYTF. CDR3 nucleotide sequence: TGCAGCGTTGGACAGGCCTCCGGGGGGGGCTACACCTTC.

The rearrangement joins TRBV11-2 to TRBJ2-7; perhaps TRBD2 as D (5 bases). Germline loops: CDR1 SGHAT, CDR2 FQNNGV. V lost 0 bases and J lost 1, with 7 bases in between. This CDR3 is 14 amino acids long. As DNA, the CDR3 is TGTGCCAGCAGCTTAGACCGGGGTTCCTACGAGCAGTACTTC. As protein: CASSLDRGSYEQYF. Filled out from reference TRBV11-2 and TRBJ2-7, the complete variable domain reads EAGVAQSPRYKIIEKRQSVAFWCNPISGHATLYWYQQILGQGPKLLIQFQNNGVVDDSQLPKDRFSAERLKGVDSTLKIQPAKLEDSAVYLCASSLDRGSYEQYFGPGTRLTVT.

The DNA for the CDR3 is TGCGCCAGCAAGGGGGCTACAAATCACAATGAGCAGTTCTTC. It translates to CASKGATNHNEQFF. This chain connects TRBV5-1 to TRBJ2-1, with TRBD1 matching over 7 bases. The CDR3 has 14 amino acids. V was pared by 6 bases and J by 5 bases, with 8 bases of the junction left unmatched. CDR1 is SGHRS, CDR2 YFSETQ, per germline. Full variable domain (missing parts from reference TRBV5-1 and TRBJ2-1): KAGVTQTPRYLIKTRGQQVTLSCSPISGHRSVSWYQQTPGQGLQFLFEYFSETQRNKGNFPGRFSGRQFSNSRSEMNVSTLELGDSALYLCASKGATNHNEQFFGPGTRLTVL.

The chain links TRBV9 to TRBJ1-1, with D maybe TRBD1 (5 bases). Trimming left V 4 bases short and J 5 bases short, with 15 bases between. CDR3 length: 14 residues. Germline loops: CDR1 SGDLS, CDR2 YYNGEE. CDR3 protein: CASSFGSGGTEAFF. The CDR3 DNA follows: TGTGCCAGCAGCTTCGGTAGCGGGGGTACTGAAGCTTTCTTT.

V usage is TRBV5-4 and J usage is TRBJ1-1; no clear D gene. CDR1 and CDR2 (germline): SGHNT, YYREEE (reference sequence). The CDR3 contains 13 residues. Trimming removed 4 bases at V and 6 bases at J, with 13 bases between. The CDR3 sequence: CASSMGRTAEAFF. The CDR3 region has the DNA TGTGCCAGCAGCATGGGAAGGACTGCTGAAGCTTTCTTT.

The chain joins TRBV6-5 to TRBJ1-1, with D unclear. V was shortened by 7 bases and J by 4 bases, with 19 bases between the two germline ends. The CDR3 runs to 15 residues. Germline V gene sequence: CDR1 MNHEY, CDR2 SVGAGI. Written as DNA, the CDR3 is TGTGCCAGCACTCCGGGATCCCGAGGTAGCACTGAAGCTTTCTTT. Residues: CASTPGSRGSTEAFF.

CDR3 bases: TGTGCCAGCAGTACCCAGGGGGCCAACGTCCTGACTTTC. Encoded protein: CASSTQGANVLTF. The chain employs TRBV27 and TRBJ2-6; D unclear. CDR1 and CDR2 from the germline V gene are MNHEY and SMNVEV (reference sequence). The ends were cut back, 5 bases at V and 4 bases at J, with 6 bases in the middle. The CDR3 covers 13 residues.

CDR3 region: CASSYGTGGTDGYTF. CDR3 bases: TGTGCCAGCAGTTACGGGACAGGGGGCACGGATGGCTACACCTTC. The genes are TRBV6-6 and TRBJ1-2; 12 nucleotides agree with TRBD1. Germline-derived CDR1 and CDR2 are MNHNY and SVGAGI (reference sequence). This CDR3 contains 15 residues. V gave up 2 bases and J gave up 6 bases; unmatched junction bases: 4.

The rearrangement joins TRBV5-1 to TRBJ1-1; no clear D gene. The germline gives CDR1 SGHRS, CDR2 YFSETQ. V was clipped by 2 bases and J by 1 base, with 9 bases between them. The CDR3 runs to 14 residues. In DNA form, the CDR3 reads TGCGCCAGCAGCTTTAGACAACGGAACACTGAAGCTTTCTTT. Translating it yields CASSFRQRNTEAFF.

Regarding this clone: Other nucleotide sequences in the sample specify the same CDR3. The CDR3 is CASSQGLAGGPTYNEQFF. In nucleotides, the CDR3 is TGCGCCAGCAGCCAAGGACTAGCGGGAGGGCCCACCTACAATGAGCAGTTCTTC. The chain recombines TRBV4-1 with TRBJ2-1; TRBD2 matches 14 bases. The V gene end was trimmed by 1 base and the J gene end by 2 bases; junction bases not matched to a gene: 4. This CDR3 is built from 18 residues. Germline V gene data show CDR1 as MGHRA and CDR2 as YSYEKL.

The rearrangement links TRBV5-1 to TRBJ2-7; 7 bases fit TRBD2. The CDR3 covers 15 residues. CDR1 and CDR2 (germline): SGHRS, YFSETQ. The V gene end was trimmed by 4 bases and the J gene end by 2 bases; junction bases not matched to a gene: 9. The CDR3 sequence is CASSPGSGNPYEQYF. DNA for the CDR3: TGCGCCAGCAGCCCAGGGAGCGGGAATCCCTACGAGCAGTACTTC.

V gene TRBV14 combines with J gene TRBJ2-7, with 9 bases identical to TRBD1. The J segment lost 3 bases and the V segment lost 4 bases, leaving 10 bases of the junction unmatched. The CDR3 totals 16 residues. Germline V gene data show CDR1 as SGHDN and CDR2 as FVKESK. DNA of the CDR3: TGTGCCAGCAGCCCACGAACTGGGACAGGGAGCTACGAGCAGTACTTC. Its translation is CASSPRTGTGSYEQYF.

The V gene is TRBV4-1, the J gene TRBJ2-2; 8 bases align to TRBD1. Losses at the gene ends were 2 bases for V and 9 bases for J; bases not matched to a gene: 8. The germline V gene encodes CDR1 MGHRA and CDR2 YSYEKL. The CDR3 sequence is 15 residues long. CDR3: CASSQTKDRAWELFF. For the CDR3, the DNA is TGCGCCAGCAGCCAAACAAAGGACAGGGCCTGGGAGCTGTTTTTT.

The genes are TRBV2 and TRBJ1-1; D is unclear. CDR1 is SNHLY, CDR2 FYNNEI, per germline. V was clipped by 0 bases and J by 8 bases, with 10 bases between them. The CDR3 runs to 13 residues. CDR3 loop: CASSEARPEEAFF. CDR3 nucleotide sequence: TGTGCCAGCAGTGAAGCGAGGCCGGAAGAAGCTTTCTTT.

This clone is labeled as medium-sized. The rearrangement joins TRBV7-6 to TRBJ2-1; D possibly corresponds to TRBD2 (6 bases). CDR3 length: 18 residues. The V end lost 1 base, the J end lost 0 bases, and 16 bases lay between the germline ends. Looked up from germline, CDR1 is SGHVS and CDR2 is FNYEAQ. CDR3 sequence (DNA): TGTGCCAGCAGCTTAGGGCGGGGCCCCTTCAGCTCCTACAATGAGCAGTTCTTC. It specifies CASSLGRGPFSSYNEQFF.